Listed below are T cell receptor beta chains from one sample, sequenced in a study of low-dose radiotherapy and immunotherapy resistance in tumors. TCRdb called the reads again in MiXCR, with one record for every CDR3 protein. The sample holds fewer than 110,000 distinct CDR3 sequences, more than 20% seen once. The starting material was PBMCs, obtained after low-dose radiotherapy plus immunotherapy. Receptors were obtained from a male donor with prostate cancer. Each CDR3 is given with its conserved first and last residue.

V: TRBV20-1
CDR3: CSARVPGLAGETQYF

V: TRBV19
CDR3: CASRVSTGELFF

V: TRBV14
CDR3: CASSPGADTQYF

V: TRBV10-3
CDR3: CAISPGGAGEKLFF

V: TRBV29-1
CDR3: CSAGTGGSYEQYF

V: TRBV27
CDR3: CATSDGGTGNHNEQFF

V: TRBV2
CDR3: CASGGGGGSYEQYF

V: TRBV11-2
CDR3: CASSVAGGWEQFF

V: TRBV5-6
CDR3: CASSFHRTGLDEQYF

V: TRBV7-9
CDR3: CASKPSGDTYEQYF

V: TRBV11-2
CDR3: CASSLRDSSSYEQYF

V: TRBV5-1
CDR3: CASSPAATGNTIYF

V: TRBV12-3/TRBV12-4
CDR3: CASSLAPHRGNTEAFF

V: TRBV12-5
CDR3: CASGPSGPYNEQFF

V: TRBV19
CDR3: CASSMEGLGSPLHF

V: TRBV7-2
CDR3: CASSLVPGGGGELFF

V: TRBV4-1
CDR3: CASSQPTGYGETQYF

V: TRBV4-1
CDR3: CASRKGTGASETQYF

V: TRBV6-1
CDR3: CASRDVPQYF

V: TRBV29-1
CDR3: CSVEIYRDRVYEQYF